This TCR beta chain was recovered during a study of response to subunit inactivated influenza vaccine. For this clonotype: The junction differs from germline at one of its ends, possibly a read error.

CDR3 length: 16 amino acids. CDR1 is SGHRS, CDR2 YFSETQ, per germline. TCRdb fed the RT-PCR reads into MiXCR, producing one record per CDR3 protein. This sample has roughly 170,000 distinct CDR3 sequences, with about 9% found just once. Sequencing used non-naive T cells sorted from PBMCs, obtained on the day of vaccination. The genes are TRBV5-1 and TRBJ2-3; 7 bases map to TRBD1. The receptor comes from a man aged 45 to 65 who received an inactivated influenza vaccine. CDR3 DNA: TGCGCCAGCAGCCTCCAGACAGGGCTGGGCACCGATACGCAGTATTTT. As protein: CASSLQTGLGTDTQYF. Full variable domain (outside the CDR3, taken from reference TRBV5-1 and TRBJ2-3): KAGVTQTPRYLIKTRGQQVTLSCSPISGHRSVSWYQQTPGQGLQFLFEYFSETQRNKGNFPGRFSGRQFSNSRSEMNVSTLELGDSALYLCASSLQTGLGTDTQYFGPGTRLTVL.